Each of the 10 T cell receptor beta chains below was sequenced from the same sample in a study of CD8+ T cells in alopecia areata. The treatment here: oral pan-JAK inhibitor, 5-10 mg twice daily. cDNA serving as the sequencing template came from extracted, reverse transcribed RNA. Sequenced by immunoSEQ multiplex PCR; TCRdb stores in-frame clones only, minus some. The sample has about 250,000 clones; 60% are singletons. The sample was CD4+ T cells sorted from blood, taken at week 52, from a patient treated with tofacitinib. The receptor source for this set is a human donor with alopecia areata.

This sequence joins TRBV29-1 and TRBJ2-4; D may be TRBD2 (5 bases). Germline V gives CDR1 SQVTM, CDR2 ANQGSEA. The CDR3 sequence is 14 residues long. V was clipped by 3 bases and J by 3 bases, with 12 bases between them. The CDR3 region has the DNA TGCAGCGTTGACGGGGAAGGGATCAAAAACATTCAGTACTTC. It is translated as CSVDGEGIKNIQYF.

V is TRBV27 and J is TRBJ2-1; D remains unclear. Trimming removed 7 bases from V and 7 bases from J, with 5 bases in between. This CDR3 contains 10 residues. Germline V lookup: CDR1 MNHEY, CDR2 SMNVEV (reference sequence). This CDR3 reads CASTENEQFF. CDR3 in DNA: TGTGCCAGCACTGAAAATGAGCAGTTCTTC.

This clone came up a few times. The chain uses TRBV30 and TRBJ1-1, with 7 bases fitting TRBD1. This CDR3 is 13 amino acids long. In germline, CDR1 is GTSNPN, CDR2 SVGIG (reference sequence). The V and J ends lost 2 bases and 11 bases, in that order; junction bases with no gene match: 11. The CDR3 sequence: CAWSRQGGGSAFF. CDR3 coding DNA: TGTGCCTGGAGTCGACAGGGTGGGGGAAGCGCTTTCTTT.

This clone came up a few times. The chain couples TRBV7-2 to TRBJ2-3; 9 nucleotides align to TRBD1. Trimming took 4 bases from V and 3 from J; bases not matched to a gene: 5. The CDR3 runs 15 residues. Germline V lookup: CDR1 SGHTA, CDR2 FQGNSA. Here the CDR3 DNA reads TGTGCCAGCAGCTCTGGACAGGGGCGGACAGATACGCAGTATTTT. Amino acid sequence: CASSSGQGRTDTQYF.

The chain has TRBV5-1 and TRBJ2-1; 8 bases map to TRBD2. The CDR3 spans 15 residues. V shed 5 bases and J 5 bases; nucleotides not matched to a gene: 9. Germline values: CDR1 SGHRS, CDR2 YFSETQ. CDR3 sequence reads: CASSPLAGGDNEQFF. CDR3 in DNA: TGCGCCAGCAGTCCCCTGGCGGGGGGAGACAATGAGCAGTTCTTC. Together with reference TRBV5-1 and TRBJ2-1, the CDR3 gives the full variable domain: KAGVTQTPRYLIKTRGQQVTLSCSPISGHRSVSWYQQTPGQGLQFLFEYFSETQRNKGNFPGRFSGRQFSNSRSEMNVSTLELGDSALYLCASSPLAGGDNEQFFGPGTRLTVL.

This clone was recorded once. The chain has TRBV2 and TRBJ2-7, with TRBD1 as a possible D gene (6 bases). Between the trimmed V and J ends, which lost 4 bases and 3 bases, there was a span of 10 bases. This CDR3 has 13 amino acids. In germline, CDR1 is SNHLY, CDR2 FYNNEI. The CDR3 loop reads CASSGGQLYEQYF. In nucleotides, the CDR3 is TGTGCCAGCAGTGGGGGGCAGCTCTACGAGCAGTACTTC.

CDR3 DNA sequence: TGTGCCAGCAGCGTAGGCCTGCTCTCCTACGAGCAGTACTTC. Its translation is CASSVGLLSYEQYF. J is TRBJ2-7 and V is TRBV9; D gene unclear. V lost 0 bases and J lost 0, with 7 bases in between. This CDR3 has 14 residues. Germline V gene sequence: CDR1 SGDLS, CDR2 YYNGEE.

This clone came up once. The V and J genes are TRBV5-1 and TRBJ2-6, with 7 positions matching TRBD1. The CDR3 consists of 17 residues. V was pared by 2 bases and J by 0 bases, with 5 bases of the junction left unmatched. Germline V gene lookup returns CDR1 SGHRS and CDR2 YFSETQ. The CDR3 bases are TGCGCCAGCAGCTTCGGGACAGCCAGCTCTGGGGCCAACGTCCTGACTTTC. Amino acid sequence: CASSFGTASSGANVLTF.

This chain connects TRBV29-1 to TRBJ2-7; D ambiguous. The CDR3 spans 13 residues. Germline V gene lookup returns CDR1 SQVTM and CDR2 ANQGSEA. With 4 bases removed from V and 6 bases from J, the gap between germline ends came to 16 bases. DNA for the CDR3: TGCAGCGTTGTCGGGCAGAACCTTGGCGAGCAGTACTTC. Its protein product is CSVVGQNLGEQYF.

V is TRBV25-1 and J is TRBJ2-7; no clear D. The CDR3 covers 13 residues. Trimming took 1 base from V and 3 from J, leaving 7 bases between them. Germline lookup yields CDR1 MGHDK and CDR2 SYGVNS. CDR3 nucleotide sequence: TGTGCCAGCAGTGAATGGGTCGGCTACGAGCAGTACTTC. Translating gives CASSEWVGYEQYF.